This paragraph covers one TCR beta chain sequence. Its specificity is not known. This sample stems from a study of regulatory T cells in long-lasting Graves disease. Turning to the study itself: Patients met the persistent Graves' disease definition after over 5 years of antithyroid drugs with positive TSH receptor antibodies. Findings of the study overall: Persistent Graves' patients showed reduced TCR diversity versus newly diagnosed patients. The work looked only at peripheral blood and did not look at thyroid tissue.

The time point denotes: persistent/refractory GD, antithyroid drugs over 5 years with positive TRAb. The TCR library was made from RNA extracted from PBMCs. Roughly 10 milliliters of peripheral blood were drawn into EDTA tubes. Per the germline V gene, CDR1 is MNHEY and CDR2 is SVGEGT. CDR3 length equals 15 residues. V dropped 0 bases and J dropped 0 bases, with 5 bases sitting between them. CDR3-region Arm-PCR and iRepertoire HTBI primers produced the TCR beta libraries. TCRdb re-called the multiplex PCR reads with MiXCR, one entry per CDR3 protein. Here the sample spans approximately 380,000 distinct CDR3 sequences, 20% being singletons.

This specimen consisted of peripheral blood mononuclear cells (PBMCs), obtained when the disease was refractory, from a patient treated with antithyroid drugs. The J gene is TRBJ2-2, the V gene TRBV6-2 or TRBV6-3; D unresolved. The TCR comes from a female donor with Graves disease. The CDR3 DNA sequence: TGTGCCAGCAGTTACTCGATAGCGAACACCGGGGAGCTGTTTTTT. As protein: CASSYSIANTGELFF.